Listed here are 29 T cell receptor beta chains from one sample, sequenced in a study of blood T cell repertoires in COVID-19. Produced via immunoSEQ multiplex PCR; TCRdb's table is partial and in-frame only. Of 60,000 to 100,000 clones in the sample, roughly 89% were seen once. The sample comprised peripheral blood. The origin of the receptors is a man aged 50 or older with active COVID-19.

In DNA, the CDR3 is TGTGCCAGCAGTACTCAGCGGGGGGGCGGTGAGACCCAGTACTTC. Its protein product is CASSTQRGGGETQYF. The rearrangement links TRBV6-2 or TRBV6-3 to TRBJ2-5; 10 nucleotides match TRBD2. The trim removed 5 bases at V and 5 bases at J, leaving 8 bases unmatched. Germline CDR1 reads MNHEY; CDR2 reads SVGEGT. The CDR3 covers 15 residues.

The rearrangement uses TRBV27 and TRBJ2-5; D perhaps matches TRBD2 (6 bases). V gave up 6 bases and J gave up 6 bases, with 17 bases separating them. CDR1 and CDR2 from the germline V gene are MNHEY and SMNVEV (reference sequence). There are 14 residues in the CDR3. CDR3 sequence reads: CASRTTGGEQTQYF. The CDR3 DNA is TGTGCCAGCAGAACTACAGGAGGGGAACAGACCCAGTACTTC.

This chain links TRBV11-2 with TRBJ2-1, with D possibly TRBD1 on 5 matching bases. CDR1 and CDR2 from the germline V gene are SGHAT and FQNNGV. The V gene lost 4 bases and the J gene lost 13 bases, with 11 bases spanning the gap. The length of the CDR3 is 11 residues. The CDR3 DNA sequence: TGTGCCAGCAGCTGGGATCAGGGCCAGTTCTTC. It codes for CASSWDQGQFF.

This chain uses TRBV3-1 (or the pseudogene TRBV3-2) with TRBJ2-7; 11 nucleotides line up with TRBD2. The J segment lost 5 bases and the V segment lost 6 bases, leaving 6 bases of the junction unmatched. Germline CDR1 LGHDT, CDR2 YNNKEL (reference sequence). There are 14 residues in the CDR3. The CDR3 DNA is TGTGCCAGCAGTGATTCTAGCGGGAGGCACGAGCAGTACTTC. Its translation: CASSDSSGRHEQYF.

The chain uses TRBV5-6 and TRBJ1-4; D remains ambiguous. Germline loops: CDR1 SGHDT, CDR2 YYEEEE. The CDR3 is made up of 13 amino acids. The V and J ends lost 1 base and 5 bases respectively, with 6 bases between them. CDR3 sequence reads: CASSLPQNEKLFF. The DNA of the CDR3 is TGTGCCAGCAGCTTGCCCCAGAATGAAAAACTGTTTTTT.

The chain combines TRBV6-1 with TRBJ1-5; no definite D call. The V and J ends lost 1 base and 7 bases respectively, with 11 bases between them. Germline V gene lookup returns CDR1 MNHNS and CDR2 SASEGT. The CDR3 spans 14 residues. The CDR3 loop reads CASSEVRVQQPQHF. DNA for the CDR3: TGTGCCAGCAGTGAAGTGAGAGTTCAACAGCCCCAGCATTTT.

The V call is TRBV11-2, the J call TRBJ1-2; 9 bases are shared with TRBD1. CDR3 length equals 15 residues. Germline CDR1 SGHAT, CDR2 FQNNGV. V gave up 5 bases and J gave up 7 bases; unmatched junction bases: 11. The CDR3 reads CASSTRTGATLGYTF. The CDR3 DNA sequence: TGTGCCAGCAGCACTAGGACAGGGGCCACGCTTGGCTACACCTTC.

The J gene is TRBJ2-3, the V gene TRBV6-5, with TRBD1 identical over 7 bases. Germline assignment: CDR1 MNHEY and CDR2 SVGAGI. The V and J ends lost 8 bases and 0 bases, in that order; junction bases with no gene match: 5. The CDR3 covers 14 residues. The CDR3 is CASADRSSTDTQYF. As DNA, the CDR3 is TGTGCCAGCGCGGACAGGTCTAGCACAGATACGCAGTATTTT.

This clone has a single count. The rearrangement joins TRBV28 to TRBJ1-2; 11 positions match TRBD1. Unmatched junction bases numbered 2, after V lost 8 bases and J lost 3 bases. Germline CDR1 MDHEN, CDR2 SYDVKM. The CDR3 loop spans 13 amino acids. For the CDR3, the DNA is TGTGCCAGCGGACAGGGGGCCCACTATGGCTACACCTTC. Protein sequence: CASGQGAHYGYTF.

This clone was picked up one time. The genes are TRBV19 and TRBJ2-5, with 10 nucleotides matching TRBD2. Trimming took 5 bases from V and 4 from J; bases not matched to a gene: 4. Germline V gene data show CDR1 as LNHDA and CDR2 as SQIVND (reference sequence). This CDR3 has 14 amino acids. This chain's CDR3 is CASSVAGGGETQYF. Here the CDR3 DNA reads TGTGCCAGTAGTGTAGCGGGAGGAGGAGAGACCCAGTACTTC.

The V gene is TRBV6-5, the J gene TRBJ2-3; 9 nucleotides match TRBD2. This CDR3 has 14 amino acids. V lost 7 bases and J lost 2; bases outside the gene matches: 4. From germline, CDR1 is MNHEY and CDR2 SVGAGI. The CDR3 DNA reads as TGTGCCAGCAATCTAGCGGGACACACAGATACGCAGTATTTT. Protein sequence: CASNLAGHTDTQYF.

This sequence joins TRBV6-5 and TRBJ1-4, with a weak D call TRBD1 (6 bases). The CDR3 runs to 15 residues. Germline V CDR1 and CDR2: MNHEY, SVGAGI. The germline V and J ends were trimmed by 5 bases and 6 bases, with 16 bases remaining between them. CDR3 protein: CASSRAFEGDEKLFF. The CDR3 DNA is TGTGCCAGCAGTAGGGCCTTTGAGGGGGATGAAAAACTGTTTTTT.

The V call is TRBV2, the J call TRBJ1-1; 8 bases are shared with TRBD1. After removal of 2 bases from V and 10 bases from J, the junction contained 3 bases not matched to a gene. The CDR3 runs to 12 residues. Germline V gene lookup returns CDR1 SNHLY and CDR2 FYNNEI. The CDR3 nucleotides are TGTGCCAGCAGTGAATTGACAGGGGTAGCTTTCTTT. Its translation: CASSELTGVAFF. Full variable domain (rest looked up from reference TRBV2 and TRBJ1-1): EPEVTQTPSHQVTQMGQEVILRCVPISNHLYFYWYRQILGQKVEFLVSFYNNEISEKSEIFDDQFSVERPDGSNFTLKIRSTKLEDSAMYFCASSELTGVAFFGQGTRLTVV.

This chain joins TRBV2 and TRBJ2-7; D is ambiguous. Germline CDR1 reads SNHLY; CDR2 reads FYNNEI. The CDR3 is made up of 12 amino acids. V lost 2 bases to trimming and J lost 4 bases, with 6 bases between them. Here the CDR3 DNA reads TGTGCCAGCAGTGAAAATCGGTACGAGCAGTACTTC. It yields the protein CASSENRYEQYF.

This chain joins TRBV28 and TRBJ1-3, with D tentatively TRBD1 (6 bases). The V and J ends lost 7 bases and 8 bases respectively, with 15 bases between them. Per the germline V gene, CDR1 is MDHEN and CDR2 is SYDVKM. The CDR3 totals 13 residues. The CDR3 region is CASTHSGGDTIYF. DNA for the CDR3: TGTGCCAGCACCCACTCGGGGGGCGACACCATATATTTT.

The gene calls are TRBV19 and TRBJ2-7, with 10 bases lining up with TRBD2. The CDR3 contains 14 residues. Germline-derived CDR1 and CDR2 are LNHDA and SQIVND (reference sequence). Unmatched junction bases numbered 11, after V lost 8 bases and J lost 7 bases. The CDR3 loop reads CASAMWASGSEQYF. DNA for the CDR3: TGTGCCAGTGCCATGTGGGCTAGCGGGAGTGAGCAGTACTTC.

V and J are TRBV18 and TRBJ2-5, with 10 bases fitting TRBD1. V lost 3 bases and J lost 1; bases outside the gene matches: 8. Germline-derived CDR1 and CDR2 are KGHSH and LQKENI. The CDR3 length is 17 residues. The CDR3 loop reads CASSPIAGTGAQETQYF. As DNA, the CDR3 is TGTGCCAGCTCACCGATCGCCGGGACAGGGGCCCAAGAGACCCAGTACTTC.

The chain couples TRBV5-1 to TRBJ2-3, with TRBD2 identical over 8 bases. The CDR3 is made up of 14 amino acids. J was trimmed by 3 bases and V by 5 bases; bases with no gene match: 5. Germline V gene sequence: CDR1 SGHRS, CDR2 YFSETQ. In DNA, the CDR3 is TGCGCCAGCAGTACGGGAGGGATAACAGATACGCAGTATTTT. Amino acids: CASSTGGITDTQYF.

This chain links TRBV19 with TRBJ2-7; 8 bases map to TRBD2. There are 15 residues in the CDR3. J lost 3 bases, V lost 5 bases, and 9 bases had no gene match. Germline assignment: CDR1 LNHDA and CDR2 SQIVND (reference sequence). DNA for the CDR3: TGTGCCAGTAGTTCCCGCTTTAGCGGGGTCTACGAGCAGTACTTC. It specifies CASSSRFSGVYEQYF. Full variable domain (outside the CDR3, taken from reference TRBV19 and TRBJ2-7): DGGITQSPKYLFRKEGQNVTLSCEQNLNHDAMYWYRQDPGQGLRLIYYSQIVNDFQKGDIAEGYSVSREKKESFPLTVTSAQKNPTAFYLCASSSRFSGVYEQYFGPGTRLTVT.

V usage is TRBV7-9 and J usage is TRBJ2-3; TRBD1 matches 8 bases. Germline loops: CDR1 SEHNR, CDR2 FQNEAQ (reference sequence). The CDR3 loop spans 13 amino acids. V lost 11 bases, J lost 2 bases, and 6 bases stayed unmatched. This CDR3 reads CAGQTGATDTQYF. The CDR3 nucleotides read TGTGCCGGGCAGACAGGGGCCACAGATACGCAGTATTTT.

The chain links TRBV6-2 or TRBV6-3 to TRBJ1-5; possibly TRBD1 for D (5 bases). Germline-derived CDR1 and CDR2 are MNHEY and SVGEGT. V lost 2 bases and J 7 bases, leaving 15 bases between the germline ends. There are 15 residues in the CDR3. The CDR3 sequence: CASSYGAGGVQPQHF. For the CDR3, the DNA is TGTGCCAGCAGTTACGGGGCGGGAGGGGTCCAGCCCCAGCATTTT.

Here the CDR3 DNA reads TGTGCCACCAGTGATTTTAGTGGAGTCCAAGAGACCCAGTACTTC. It encodes CATSDFSGVQETQYF. The chain is built from TRBV24-1 and TRBJ2-5; D is ambiguous. This CDR3 comprises 15 residues. Trimming shortened V by 1 base and J by 1 base, and 9 bases separated the two germline ends. Germline-derived CDR1 and CDR2 are KGHDR and SFDVKD.

This chain uses TRBV19 with TRBJ1-2, with D hard to call. This CDR3 region has 14 residues. V lost 0 bases and J lost 4, with 9 bases in between. Germline V gene sequence: CDR1 LNHDA, CDR2 SQIVND (reference sequence). The DNA of the CDR3 is TGTGCCAGTAGTATAGACACAGTGGGCTATGGCTACACCTTC. It specifies CASSIDTVGYGYTF.

CDR3 residues: CASSSGTGGSYEQYF. CDR3 coding DNA: TGTGCCAGCTCATCCGGGACAGGGGGCTCCTACGAGCAGTACTTC. The chain is built from TRBV18 and TRBJ2-7, with TRBD1 identical over 11 bases. J was trimmed by 0 bases and V by 5 bases; bases with no gene match: 3. The germline gives CDR1 KGHSH, CDR2 LQKENI. The CDR3 consists of 15 residues.

This rearrangement joins TRBV7-9 to TRBJ1-4; D remains unclear. Trimming took 4 bases from V and 8 from J, leaving 14 bases between them. This CDR3 is 14 amino acids long. Looked up from germline, CDR1 is SEHNR and CDR2 is FQNEAQ (reference sequence). The CDR3 nucleotides are TGTGCCAGCAGCTCCGGTGAGGTGAGGGAAAAACTGTTTTTT. This translates into CASSSGEVREKLFF.

This chain joins TRBV5-4 and TRBJ2-7; perhaps TRBD2 as D (5 bases). V lost 4 bases to trimming and J lost 7 bases, with 18 bases between them. The CDR3 consists of 14 residues. Looked up from germline, CDR1 is SGHNT and CDR2 is YYREEE (reference sequence). CDR3 amino acids: CASSQDPETGEQYF. The DNA for the CDR3 is TGTGCCAGCAGCCAGGACCCCGAAACGGGAGAGCAGTACTTC.

This clone was seen only once. V gene TRBV2 combines with J gene TRBJ2-7, with TRBD1 matching 7 bases. CDR3 length equals 15 residues. J gave up 0 bases and V 3 bases, and 5 bases lay outside the gene matches. Germline V gene data show CDR1 as SNHLY and CDR2 as FYNNEI. In nucleotides, the CDR3 is TGTGCCAGCAGTGACCCAGGGGGTAACTCCTACGAGCAGTACTTC. It codes for CASSDPGGNSYEQYF.

This clone occurred once. The chain employs TRBV19 and TRBJ1-1; a weak D match, TRBD1 (5 bases). The CDR3 is 15 amino acids. Germline V CDR1 and CDR2: LNHDA, SQIVND (reference sequence). Trimming removed 7 bases at V and 2 bases at J, with 17 bases between. CDR3 in DNA: TGTGCCAGTACTGAGCAGTGGCAGGGAAACACTGAAGCTTTCTTT. Its translation: CASTEQWQGNTEAFF. The variable domain in full, with the rest retrieved from reference TRBV19 and TRBJ1-1, is DGGITQSPKYLFRKEGQNVTLSCEQNLNHDAMYWYRQDPGQGLRLIYYSQIVNDFQKGDIAEGYSVSREKKESFPLTVTSAQKNPTAFYLCASTEQWQGNTEAFFGQGTRLTVV.

The genes are TRBV15 and TRBJ2-3; no reliable D call. Germline values: CDR1 LNHNV, CDR2 YYDKDF (reference sequence). V lost 3 bases and J 0 bases, leaving 7 bases between the germline ends. The CDR3 contains 14 residues. The CDR3 DNA reads as TGTGCCACCAGCAGCACACTAAGCACAGATACGCAGTATTTT. Protein sequence: CATSSTLSTDTQYF.